Described below is a single T cell receptor beta chain sequence and its context. In its sample, this clone was seen once. Its antigen is not yet known. Per-base quality was not reported, and no clone a single base away is much larger than it. Thymus tissue was collected as surgical resects that were removed during corrective cardiac surgery. Donors were immunologically healthy infants undergoing open corrective cardiac surgery for congenital heart defects in Finland. After being mechanically released from the tissue, thymocytes were kept at -70 degrees C in pellets of about 9-34 million cells. A QIAsymphony instrument was used to extract genomic DNA from the frozen cell pellets. The immunoSEQ multiplex PCR assay was used to amplify the TCRB and TCRAD loci from a standardized quantity of quality-controlled genomic DNA. The amplicons covered the V(D)J region and were long enough to include the CDR3 and to identify the V and J genes. Through the commercial immunoSEQ service, the amplicons were sequenced on an Illumina platform. From the authors' description of their analysis: Primer bias and sequencing errors were corrected as previously described, and TCRAD and TCRB were defined on the basis of the IMGT database. The repertoires were analysed using immunoSEQ Analyzer 3.0 and VDJTools for basic statistics, V/J segment usage, diversity estimates, rarefaction and pairwise overlap. Diversity was estimated using the Chao1, ChaoE, Efron-Thisted, Shannon and inverse Simpson indices, and was also estimated on datasets down-sampled to the size of the smallest sample. Repertoire overlap was determined by strict matching of CDR3 nucleotide sequence, V gene and J gene, and Jaccard-based multidimensional scaling clustering was applied. TCRdb provides this immuneACCESS table in a form limited to in-frame rearrangements. Some clones are lacking; in checked studies, under half of them reflect an unresolved V gene, and why the rest are absent is not known. D and trimming come from the DNA, and the V and J calls and clone size come from that table. This sample holds 65,000 to 90,000 clones; 85% to 95% were observed only once. The ten top clones hold 0.03% to 0.035% of the sample.

There are 16 amino acids in the CDR3, from cysteine to phenylalanine inclusive. The only DNA kept is the CDR3, 48 bases in frame from the first base. V and J are trimmed by 7 bases and 4 bases, and the gene matches miss 12 bases of the junction. CDR1 MDHEN and CDR2 SYDVKM are derived from the germline V gene. This entry belongs to a study of human thymus T cells (dated by TCRdb to 2020 to 2022). Background on the whole study: The study described the TCR alpha and beta repertoires in about eight infant thymus samples and a few matching peripheral blood samples. Donor ages ranging from 7 to 244 days were recorded, and a handful of male and a couple of female infants were included in the cohort. Results and caveats for the whole study, not just this receptor: On average, around 810,000 unique TCRB clonotypes were obtained from thymus samples, compared with about 86,000 from blood samples. V and J gene segment usage appeared biased in both thymic and peripheral blood repertoires. The related research found that thymic TCR repertoires overlapped highly between unrelated individuals.

The specimen was thymus tissue. This receptor chain uses TRBV28 and TRBJ2-3, and TRBD1 matches 9 of the central bases. The origin of this receptor is a girl under three years old with a congenital heart defect but otherwise immunologically healthy. The CDR3: CASKGGQGSNADTQYF. The sequenced DNA is TGTGCCAGCAAGGGGGGACAGGGTAGTAATGCAGATACGCAGTATTTT.